This TCR beta chain was obtained from a study of T cell repertoires in cytomegalovirus infection. Turning to the study itself: Recently identified HLA-C-restricted CMV epitopes were among the peptides used. Indications of both CMV infection and matching HLA type were provided by public TCR beta signatures.

The CDR3 is 12 amino acids. Germline CDR1 reads SGHTA; CDR2 reads FQGNSA. V was trimmed by 4 bases and J by 7 bases, leaving 8 bases between them. TCRdb re-called the reads through MiXCR, storing one row per CDR3 protein. The sample contains about 500,000 distinct CDR3 sequences, 25% to 35% of which appear only once. About this clonotype itself: Its matching antigen is unknown.

Study observations and caveats: In two of eight donors, the top clonotype was HLA-C-restricted CMV-specific.

The receptor's source is a human donor in good health (CMV status not recorded). Some clones in this sample may be carry-over from other donors' samples. The source material was cultured PBMCs, sampled from culture after CMV antigen stimulation. The chain links TRBV7-2 to TRBJ2-4; D is uncertain. Written as DNA, the CDR3 is TGTGCCAGCAGCTCCGATTATAACATTCAGTACTTC. Translated: CASSSDYNIQYF.